This TCR beta chain emerged from a study of T cell responses to AZD1222 COVID-19 vaccine. Broader study findings: Across spike, vaccine-associated CD4 TCRs were found, dominant at 160-218 and 743-854.

Assay used: immunoSEQ multiplex PCR; TCRdb lists only in-frame clones, some missing. The sample has 100,000 to 150,000 clones, about 90% seen once. V was clipped by 3 bases and J by 0 bases, with 3 bases between them. The germline CDR1 and CDR2 sequences are SGDLS and YYNGEE. The CDR3 extends over 13 amino acids. Pooled in the analysis were second doses at about 4 or about 12 weeks. A note on this clone: Its antigen is undetermined.

The sequence derives from an adult who received the AZD1222 COVID-19 vaccine. The sample in question was peripheral blood, obtained 28 days after the second AZD1222 dose. The rearrangement joins TRBV9 to TRBJ2-2; D uncertain. The CDR3 region is CASSGANTGELFF. The CDR3 DNA reads as TGTGCCAGCAGCGGCGCGAACACCGGGGAGCTGTTTTTT.